Listed here is a single TCR beta chain. Its matching antigen is unknown. This entry is derived from a study of T cell responses to AZD1222 COVID-19 vaccine. Study-wide points: Donor demographics were predominantly white British with a female majority; clonal diversity may be underestimated. Spike-specific TCRs gained breadth and depth after people received two AZD1222 doses. Repertoire samples came only from after the peak T cell response.

Clones were sequenced by immunoSEQ multiplex PCR, and TCRdb holds only the in-frame ones, with some missing. The sample consists of 100,000 to 150,000 clones, 80% to 90% of them appearing once. The CDR3 length is 17 residues. The germline V gene has CDR1 SGDLS and CDR2 YYNGEE. Trimming removed 4 bases from V and 4 bases from J; junction bases left unmatched: 11. This chain links TRBV9 with TRBJ2-2; TRBD1 matches 9 bases. The receptor's source is an adult in good health. The sequenced sample was peripheral blood, obtained on day 0 of AZD1222 vaccination. DNA of the CDR3: TGTGCCAGCAGCCCCCAGACCGGGACAGGGCCCACCGGGGAGCTGTTTTTT. It is translated as CASSPQTGTGPTGELFF.